This T cell receptor (beta chain) was profiled in a study of cytomegalovirus exposure and HLA in healthy donors. Study details: From about 180 million T cells, an earlier analysis saw 90 million to 130 million unique TCR beta sequences. Study results and caveats: Clonal expansion, a later analysis showed, was greater in HLA-associated TCR beta chains than in equally common others. In a later analysis, an Asian-associated ancestry cluster reportedly showed fewer N-insertions than the 666-donor mean.

Vbeta (60) and Jbeta (13) primers were used in the PCR. Only in-frame clones appear in the TCRdb table, and some are missing; sequencing was by immunoSEQ multiplex PCR. The sample has some 60,000 clones; approximately 80% are singletons. This CDR3 is 15 amino acids long. Germline values: CDR1 SGHDT, CDR2 YYEEEE. V was cut by 4 bases and J by 2 bases, with 16 bases left in between. In the case of this clone: The antigen remains undetermined.

Sample: PBMCs. V is TRBV5-6 and J is TRBJ2-7; D might be TRBD2 (6 bases). This receptor was taken from a middle-aged man in good health and CMV-seronegative. As DNA, the CDR3 is TGTGCCAGCAGCCAACTAGCTTCCCCCACCTACGAGCAGTACTTC. Encoded protein: CASSQLASPTYEQYF.